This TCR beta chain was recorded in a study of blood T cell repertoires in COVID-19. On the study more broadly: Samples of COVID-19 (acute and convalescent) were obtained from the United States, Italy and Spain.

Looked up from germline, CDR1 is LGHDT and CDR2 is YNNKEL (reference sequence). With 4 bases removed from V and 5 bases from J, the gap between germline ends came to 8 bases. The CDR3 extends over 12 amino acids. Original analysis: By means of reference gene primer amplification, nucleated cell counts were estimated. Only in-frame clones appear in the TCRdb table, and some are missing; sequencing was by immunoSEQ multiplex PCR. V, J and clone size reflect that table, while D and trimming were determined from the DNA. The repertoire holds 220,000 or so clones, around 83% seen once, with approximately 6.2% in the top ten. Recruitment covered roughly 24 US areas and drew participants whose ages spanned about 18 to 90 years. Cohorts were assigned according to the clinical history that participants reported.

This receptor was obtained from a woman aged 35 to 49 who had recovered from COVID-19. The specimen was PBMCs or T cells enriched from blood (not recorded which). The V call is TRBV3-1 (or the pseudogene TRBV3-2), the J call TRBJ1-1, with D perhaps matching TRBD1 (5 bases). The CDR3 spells CASSLQGTEAFF. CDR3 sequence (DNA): TGTGCCAGCAGCCTGCAGGGTACTGAAGCTTTCTTT.